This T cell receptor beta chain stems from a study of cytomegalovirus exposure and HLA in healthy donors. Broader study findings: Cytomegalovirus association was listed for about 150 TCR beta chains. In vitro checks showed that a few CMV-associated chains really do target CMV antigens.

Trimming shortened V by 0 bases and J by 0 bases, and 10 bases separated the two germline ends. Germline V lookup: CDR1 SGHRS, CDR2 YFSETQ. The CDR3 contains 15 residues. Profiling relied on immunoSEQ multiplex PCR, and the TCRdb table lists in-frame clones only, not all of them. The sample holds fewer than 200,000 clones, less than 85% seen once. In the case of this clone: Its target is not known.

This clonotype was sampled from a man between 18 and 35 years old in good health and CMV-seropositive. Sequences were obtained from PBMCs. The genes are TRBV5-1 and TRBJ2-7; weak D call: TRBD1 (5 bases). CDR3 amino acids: CASSLGQTYSYEQYF. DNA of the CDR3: TGCGCCAGCAGCTTGGGACAGACGTACTCCTACGAGCAGTACTTC.